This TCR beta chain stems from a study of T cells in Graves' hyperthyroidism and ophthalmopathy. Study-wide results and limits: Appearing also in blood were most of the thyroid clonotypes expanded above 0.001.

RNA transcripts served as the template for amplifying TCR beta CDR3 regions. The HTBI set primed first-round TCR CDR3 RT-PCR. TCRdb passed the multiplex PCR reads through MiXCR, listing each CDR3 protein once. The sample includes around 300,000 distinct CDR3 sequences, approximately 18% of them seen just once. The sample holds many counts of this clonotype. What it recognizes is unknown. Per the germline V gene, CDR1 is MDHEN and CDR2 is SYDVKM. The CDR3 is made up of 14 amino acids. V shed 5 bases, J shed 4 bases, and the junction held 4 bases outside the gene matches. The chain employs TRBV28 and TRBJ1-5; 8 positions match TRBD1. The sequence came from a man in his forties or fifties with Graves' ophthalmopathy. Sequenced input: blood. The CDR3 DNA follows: TGTGCCAGCAGTGGACAGGGTAGGAATCAGCCCCAGCATTTT. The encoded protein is CASSGQGRNQPQHF.